This T cell receptor (beta chain) was sequenced for a study of T cells in Graves' hyperthyroidism and ophthalmopathy. Overall study results and limits: A model of 13 V-J features distinguished ophthalmopathy from stable hyperthyroidism. Prediction of ophthalmopathy progression came a median around 6 months pre-onset. Most thyroid clonotypes that were expanded above 0.001 also turned up in blood.

Using around 10 ml of fresh peripheral blood, PBMCs were prepared. Amplification of TCR beta CDR3 regions used RNA as the template. HTBI primers drove first-round RT-PCR of the TCR CDR3. TCRdb reanalysed the multiplex PCR reads using MiXCR and keeps one entry per CDR3 protein. There are around 690,000 distinct CDR3 sequences in the sample; roughly 17% occur only once, and roughly 15% lies in the top ten. V was pared by 2 bases and J by 7 bases, with 9 bases between. Per the germline V gene, CDR1 is GTSNPN and CDR2 is SVGIG (reference sequence). The length of the CDR3 is 13 residues. In its sample, this clonotype was seen a few times. The antigen is undetermined.

The TCR sequence derives from a man between 50 and 59 years old with Graves' hyperthyroidism. The gene calls are TRBV30 and TRBJ1-6; D unresolved. The sequencing input was blood. The DNA of the CDR3 is TGTGCCTGGAGTCATAGAGCCAATTCACCCCTCCACTTT. Its protein is CAWSHRANSPLHF.